This T cell receptor beta chain is drawn from a study of blood T cell repertoires in COVID-19 (dated by TCRdb to the early 2020s). The study in broad terms: Collaborator samples came from the United States, Italy and Spain and covered acute and convalescent phases of COVID-19. The prospective study material was composed of cDNA or gDNA derived from T cells, B-cell-depleted T cells, or PBMCs. Subjects who had been exposed to COVID-19, were actively infected with it, or had recovered from it provided the deeply sampled blood TCRbeta repertoires that made up the dataset. The repertoires were made available in a free public database intended to serve as a resource for research on the immune response to SARS-CoV-2. Samples were obtained from the ongoing ImmuneRACE study (first 160 participants) and from 1,200 or so subjects provided by 6 global collaborators. A de-identified subject ID, COVID-19 status, age in years and sex were almost always included in the sample metadata. Where available, HLA class I and class II types were taken from metadata supplied by the sample provider and were not determined by assay-based typing. Beyond this particular receptor, the publication reports: The amount of clinical and demographic metadata varied by source and participant and was provided uncurated.

The immunoSEQ Assay, a bias-controlled multiplex PCR, was used to amplify TCRbeta CDR3 regions from genomic DNA. The authors' pipeline ran thus. Within the assay, amplification of reference gene primers was used to estimate how many nucleated cells each sample contained. To quantify the absolute abundance of each unique TCRbeta CDR3 rearrangement, sequence reads were collapsed and filtered. For each sample, productive Simpson clonality was calculated by taking the square root of Simpson's diversity index across productive rearrangements. TCRdb took over this immuneACCESS table, retaining in-frame rearrangements with V and J assigned. Such tables are incomplete; in checked studies, under half of the missing clones stem from an unresolved V gene, and the remainder is unexplained. V, J and clone size are taken as reported in that table, and D and trimming were inferred from the DNA itself. Counted in this sample were about 120,000 clones; 85% to 90% of them appeared once. Of the sample, more than 2% falls within the top ten clones.

Details on this clone: What antigen it recognizes has not been identified. The record has no base qualities; no much larger clone is one base away.

Trimmed from V: 1 base; trimmed from J: 0 bases; junction bases lacking a gene match: 10. Reading from cysteine to phenylalanine, the CDR3 counts 20 amino acids. The sequence is cut down to CDR3 DNA, 60 bases in frame from base 1. According to the germline V gene, CDR1 reads LGHNA and CDR2 reads YSLEER. Whole blood was collected in K2EDTA tubes by collaborating institutions according to the institutions' own protocols. For TCRbeta analysis, collaborators shipped samples as frozen whole blood, isolated PBMCs, or DNA extracted from either of those sample types. Recombination connected TRBV4-3 to TRBJ2-3, with 13 junctional bases fitting TRBD2. The specimen was peripheral blood. This TCR derives from a woman in her forties or fifties with acute or convalescent COVID-19. CDR3 reads: CASSQALAGGTITSTDTQYF. Here is the DNA: TGCGCCAGCAGCCAAGCACTAGCGGGAGGGACAATAACTAGCACAGATACGCAGTATTTT.